Listed below are T cell receptor beta chains from one sample, sequenced in a study of long-term antiretroviral therapy in people with HIV. Only in-frame clones appear in the TCRdb table, and some are missing; sequencing was by immunoSEQ multiplex PCR. The profile shows around 30,000 clones, around 85% of them singletons. The sample was unsorted PBMCs, taken 3 years after starting antiretroviral therapy. Receptors were obtained from a man aged 35 to 55 with HIV. CDR3s include the opening cysteine and the closing phenylalanine or tryptophan. Each record gives: clone size, J gene, V gene, CDR3 length, D gene, CDR3 protein, CDR3 DNA. A D gene is named only where the DNA matches it firmly. Size is omitted from some rows. Given values are once, few, many or a class for expanded clones.

clone_size: .
j_call: TRBJ1-1
v_call: TRBV7-3
cdr3_length: 14
d_call: TRBD1
cdr3_aa: CASSSTGGKAEAFF
cdr3_nt: TGTGCCAGCAGCTCTACAGGGGGTAAGGCTGAAGCTTTCTTT

clone_size: .
j_call: TRBJ1-1
v_call: TRBV27
cdr3_length: 16
d_call: .
cdr3_aa: CASSYYGTRMNTEAFF
cdr3_nt: TGTGCCAGCAGTTATTATGGGACCCGGATGAACACTGAAGCTTTCTTT

clone_size: .
j_call: TRBJ2-7
v_call: TRBV10-3
cdr3_length: 16
d_call: .
cdr3_aa: CAISESTDSHSYEQYF
cdr3_nt: TGTGCCATCAGTGAGTCGACGGACAGCCACTCCTACGAGCAGTACTTC

clone_size: .
j_call: TRBJ1-3
v_call: TRBV5-1
cdr3_length: 16
d_call: .
cdr3_aa: CASSPGWQGSGNTIYF
cdr3_nt: TGCGCCAGCAGCCCGGGGTGGCAGGGGAGTGGAAACACCATATATTTT

clone_size: .
j_call: TRBJ2-5
v_call: TRBV7-9
cdr3_length: 17
d_call: .
cdr3_aa: CASSWNPWVGEQETQYF
cdr3_nt: TGTGCCAGCAGCTGGAACCCATGGGTGGGGGAGCAAGAGACCCAGTACTTC

clone_size: .
j_call: TRBJ1-6
v_call: TRBV19
cdr3_length: 16
d_call: .
cdr3_aa: CASSINGDRNYSPLHF
cdr3_nt: TGTGCCAGTAGTATTAACGGGGACCGAAACTATTCACCCCTCCACTTT

clone_size: .
j_call: TRBJ2-2
v_call: TRBV5-6
cdr3_length: 11
d_call: .
cdr3_aa: CASSLDRELFF
cdr3_nt: TGTGCCAGCAGCTTGGACCGGGAGCTGTTTTTT

clone_size: .
j_call: TRBJ2-1
v_call: TRBV6-1
cdr3_length: 13
d_call: .
cdr3_aa: CASSEGQYNEQFF
cdr3_nt: TGTGCCAGCAGTGAAGGCCAGTACAATGAGCAGTTCTTC

clone_size: .
j_call: TRBJ2-1
v_call: TRBV5-1
cdr3_length: 16
d_call: TRBD2
cdr3_aa: CASSPLGGGDYNEQFF
cdr3_nt: TGCGCCAGCAGCCCCCTTGGCGGGGGGGACTACAATGAGCAGTTCTTC

clone_size: few
j_call: TRBJ2-5
v_call: TRBV11-3
cdr3_length: 15
d_call: TRBD1
cdr3_aa: CASSLGDRARETQYF
cdr3_nt: TGTGCCAGCAGCTTAGGGGACAGGGCGCGGGAGACCCAGTACTTC

clone_size: .
j_call: TRBJ2-3
v_call: TRBV4-2
cdr3_length: 17
d_call: TRBD2
cdr3_aa: CASSSLAGGRSTDTQYF
cdr3_nt: TGTGCCAGCAGCTCGCTAGCGGGGGGGCGAAGCACAGATACGCAGTATTTT

clone_size: .
j_call: TRBJ2-7
v_call: TRBV6-1
cdr3_length: 14
d_call: .
cdr3_aa: CASSLGLGSYEQYF
cdr3_nt: TGTGCCAGCAGTCTTGGACTCGGATCCTACGAGCAGTACTTC

clone_size: .
j_call: TRBJ1-1
v_call: TRBV5-6
cdr3_length: 15
d_call: .
cdr3_aa: CASSLVSRVSTEAFF
cdr3_nt: TGTGCCAGCAGCTTGGTTTCCAGGGTGAGCACTGAAGCTTTCTTT

clone_size: .
j_call: TRBJ2-3
v_call: TRBV5-8
cdr3_length: 15
d_call: TRBD1
cdr3_aa: CASSWGQISTDTQYF
cdr3_nt: TGTGCCAGCAGCTGGGGACAGATAAGCACAGATACGCAGTATTTT

clone_size: .
j_call: TRBJ2-7
v_call: TRBV14
cdr3_length: 13
d_call: TRBD1
cdr3_aa: CASSTGESYEQYF
cdr3_nt: TGTGCCAGTTCGACAGGGGAATCCTACGAGCAGTACTTC

clone_size: .
j_call: TRBJ2-1
v_call: TRBV10-3
cdr3_length: 14
d_call: .
cdr3_aa: CAISDPQPYNEQFF
cdr3_nt: TGTGCCATCAGTGATCCCCAGCCCTACAATGAGCAGTTCTTC

clone_size: .
j_call: TRBJ2-5
v_call: TRBV9
cdr3_length: 15
d_call: TRBD2
cdr3_aa: CASSVSGTDQETQYF
cdr3_nt: TGTGCCAGCAGCGTAAGCGGGACCGATCAAGAGACCCAGTACTTC